A selection of T cell receptor beta chains follows, all from one sample in a study of T cell repertoires in cytomegalovirus infection. Antigens for these TCRs are unknown. TCRdb reprocessed the reads with MiXCR, giving one entry per CDR3 protein. The table records about half a million distinct CDR3 sequences, roughly a third of them present only once. The material sequenced was cultured PBMCs, taken from culture after CMV antigen stimulation. All receptors derive from a human donor in good health (CMV status not recorded). Some clones in this sample may be carry-over from other donors' samples. The CDR3 runs from the conserved cysteine through the conserved F or W. The D gene is left open where the match is weak. Size tells how often a clone was seen (once, few, many) or the class of an expanded clone, and some rows leave it out.

J gene,V gene,D gene,clone size,CDR3 protein,CDR3 DNA
TRBJ1-1,TRBV5-1,-,-,CASSLPGALNTEAFF,TGCGCCAGCAGCTTGCCAGGGGCGCTGAACACTGAAGCTTTCTTT
TRBJ2-1,TRBV28,TRBD2,few,CASSVRSGRAVEQFF,TGTGCCAGCAGTGTCCGCAGCGGGAGGGCCGTTGAGCAGTTCTTC
TRBJ2-5,TRBV11-1,-,-,CASSVDRSQETQYF,TGTGCCAGCAGCGTTGACAGGAGCCAAGAGACCCAGTACTTC
TRBJ2-2,TRBV20-1,TRBD2,-,CSAPRTSGANTGELFF,TGCAGTGCACCTCGGACTAGCGGAGCTAACACCGGGGAGCTGTTTTTT
TRBJ1-2,TRBV4-3,-,-,CASSQDNNYGYTF,TGCGCCAGCAGCCAAGACAATAACTATGGCTACACCTTC
TRBJ2-2,TRBV7-6,-,-,CASSRGWGSGTGELFF,TGTGCCAGCAGCCGAGGATGGGGGAGTGGTACCGGGGAGCTGTTTTTT
TRBJ2-5,TRBV7-2,-,many,CASSRKGGETWETQYF,TGTGCCAGCAGCCGAAAGGGGGGAGAGACCTGGGAGACCCAGTACTTC
TRBJ2-4,TRBV7-2,TRBD2,few,CASSLSLGLKNIQYF,TGTGCCAGCAGCTTAAGTCTGGGACTAAAAAACATTCAGTACTTC
TRBJ2-1,TRBV7-9,TRBD2,-,CASSAPGTSGTREQFF,TGTGCCAGCAGCGCCCCCGGGACTAGCGGGACCCGGGAGCAGTTCTTC
TRBJ2-5,TRBV12-3/TRBV12-4,TRBD2,few,CASSTIRLGGLAGAETQYF,TGTGCCAGCAGTACTATAAGGTTGGGGGGACTAGCGGGAGCGGAGACCCAGTACTTC
TRBJ1-1,TRBV15,-,-,CATSTGLNTEAFF,TGTGCCACCAGTACAGGCTTAAACACTGAAGCTTTCTTT
TRBJ2-1,TRBV6-1,TRBD2,few,CASSRSSGTRSSYNEQFF,TGTGCCAGCAGCCGAAGTAGCGGGACCAGGAGCTCCTACAATGAGCAGTTCTTC
TRBJ2-5,TRBV7-2,-,many,CASSPDPRGTQYF,TGTGCCAGCAGCCCAGACCCCCGCGGGACCCAGTACTTC
TRBJ2-2,TRBV7-2,-,-,CASSLAASRELFF,TGTGCCAGCAGCTTAGCAGCCTCGCGGGAGCTGTTTTTT
TRBJ2-3,TRBV7-2,-,-,CASSLWGSGGGPDTQYF,TGTGCCAGCAGCTTATGGGGTAGCGGAGGGGGCCCAGATACGCAGTATTTT
TRBJ1-2,TRBV14,TRBD1,-,CASSHRTGEGYGYTF,TGTGCCAGCAGCCACCGGACAGGGGAGGGCTATGGCTACACCTTC
TRBJ2-2,TRBV14,TRBD1,few,CASSQAGTGATGELFF,TGTGCCAGCAGCCAGGCCGGGACAGGGGCGACCGGGGAGCTGTTTTTT
TRBJ1-5,TRBV27,TRBD1,few,CASSLSRGRDQPQHF,TGTGCCAGCAGTTTATCCAGGGGGCGGGATCAGCCCCAGCATTTT
TRBJ1-1,TRBV7-3,-,few,CASPAANEAFF,TGTGCCAGCCCAGCCGCCAATGAAGCTTTCTTT
TRBJ2-7,TRBV6-1,TRBD2,few,CAILGTSGSTSYEQYF,TGTGCCATCCTAGGGACTAGCGGGAGTACATCCTACGAGCAGTACTTC
TRBJ1-1,TRBV11-2,-,-,CASSLPGKNTEAFF,TGTGCCAGCAGCTTACCAGGGAAGAACACTGAAGCTTTCTTT
TRBJ2-7,TRBV7-2,-,few,CASSLEEGPGYEQYF,TGTGCCAGCAGCTTAGAGGAGGGGCCAGGCTACGAGCAGTACTTC
TRBJ1-2,TRBV11-2,TRBD1,-,CASSRGQGSLNYGYTF,TGTGCCAGCAGCCGAGGACAGGGGTCCTTAAACTATGGCTACACCTTC
TRBJ1-1,TRBV28,-,-,CASSALKANEAFF,TGTGCCAGCAGTGCCTTAAAGGCCAACGAAGCTTTCTTT
TRBJ1-2,TRBV6-2/TRBV6-3,TRBD1,-,CASSPRDRGDGYTF,TGTGCCAGCAGCCCACGGGACAGAGGGGATGGCTACACCTTC
TRBJ1-1,TRBV13,TRBD1,few,CASSSRQGERNTEAFF,TGTGCCAGCAGCTCCCGACAGGGGGAGAGGAACACTGAAGCTTTCTTT
TRBJ2-1,TRBV20-1,-,-,CSADGPAVNEQFF,TGCAGTGCTGACGGACCGGCGGTAAATGAGCAGTTCTTC
TRBJ2-3,TRBV27,TRBD2,-,CASSLRLAGGVGTDTQYF,TGTGCCAGCAGTCTGAGACTAGCGGGAGGCGTAGGGACAGATACGCAGTATTTT
TRBJ2-1,TRBV20-1,TRBD2,-,CSASPSGRSGNEQFF,TGCAGTGCTAGCCCTAGCGGGAGAAGTGGGAATGAGCAGTTCTTC
TRBJ1-5,TRBV28,TRBD1,-,CASSLGTGGRSNQPQHF,TGTGCCAGCAGTTTGGGGACAGGGGGCCGCAGCAATCAGCCCCAGCATTTT
TRBJ2-1,TRBV6-1,TRBD1,-,CASTPTGGFNEQFF,TGTGCCAGCACCCCCACAGGGGGCTTTAATGAGCAGTTCTTC
TRBJ2-2,TRBV19,-,-,CASRKTPGELFF,TGTGCCAGTAGAAAGACACCCGGGGAGCTGTTTTTT
TRBJ1-1,TRBV6-1,-,few,CASRRSLQGETEAFF,TGTGCCAGCAGACGGAGTCTCCAGGGAGAGACTGAAGCTTTCTTT
TRBJ2-7,TRBV20-1,-,-,CSAVKTGADLLSEQYF,TGCAGTGCCGTGAAAACTGGCGCAGATCTCCTCTCCGAGCAGTACTTC